The 25 T cell receptor beta chains below come from one sample, sequenced in a study of OX40 agonist ivuxolimab in advanced cancers. TCRdb keeps only in-frame clones here, not all; method: immunoSEQ multiplex PCR. The data contain over 45,000 clones, roughly three quarters of them seen just once; the ten biggest clones take up more than 0.9%. Material: CD4+ or CD8+ T cells sorted from blood, obtained in a trial of the OX40 agonist ivuxolimab. The receptors here all came from an adult with an advanced solid tumor such as melanoma, head and neck, liver or kidney cancer.

This clone was counted only a few times. The genes are TRBV11-2 and TRBJ1-2, with D hard to call. The V and J ends lost 1 base and 9 bases respectively, with 6 bases between them. The V gene's germline CDR1 is SGHAT and CDR2 FQNNGV. The CDR3 is 11 amino acids. Here the CDR3 reads CASSLAGSYTF. The CDR3, as DNA: TGTGCCAGCAGCTTAGCAGGTAGCTACACCTTC.

This clone was recorded only once. The chain joins TRBV5-8 to TRBJ1-2; D remains unclear. The CDR3 contains 16 residues. CDR1 and CDR2 (germline): SGHTS, YDEGEE. V lost 0 bases and J 4 bases, leaving 16 bases between the germline ends. The CDR3 loop is CASSLADWKSGYGYTF. DNA of the CDR3: TGTGCCAGCAGCTTGGCCGATTGGAAGAGCGGCTATGGCTACACCTTC.

The rearrangement uses TRBV9 and TRBJ2-2; D remains ambiguous. The CDR3 length is 14 residues. V shed 0 bases and J shed 1 base, with 4 bases lying between them. From germline, CDR1 is SGDLS and CDR2 YYNGEE. The CDR3 DNA reads TGTGCCAGCAGCGTAGAGGGGAACACCGGGGAGCTGTTTTTT. This encodes CASSVEGNTGELFF.

On this clone: Without the conserved terminal phenylalanine or tryptophan, this CDR3 likely stems from a read error. The CDR3 reads CASSPGDRGGGYTS. The DNA of the CDR3 is TGTGCCAGCAGTCCAGGGGACCGGGGAGGTGGCTACACCTCC. The chain is built from TRBV6-5 and TRBJ1-2, with a weak D call TRBD1 (6 bases). The CDR3 loop spans 14 amino acids. Between the trimmed V and J ends, which lost 5 bases and 7 bases, there was a span of 17 bases. The germline gives CDR1 MNHEY, CDR2 SVGAGI.

The chain has TRBV4-1 and TRBJ1-6; D unresolved. V was cut by 0 bases and J by 0 bases, with 9 bases left in between. The CDR3 runs to 17 residues. Germline-derived CDR1 and CDR2 are MGHRA and YSYEKL. The CDR3 loop is CASSQDYRNSYNSPLHF. The CDR3 coding sequence is TGCGCCAGCAGCCAAGATTACCGGAACTCCTATAATTCACCCCTCCACTTT.

The rearrangement uses TRBV7-9 and TRBJ1-3; perhaps TRBD1 as D (5 bases). V was cut by 3 bases and J by 3 bases, with 21 bases left in between. This CDR3 has 18 residues. Germline loops: CDR1 SEHNR, CDR2 FQNEAQ (reference sequence). The CDR3 nucleotides are TGTGCCAGCAGCTTTCGCTTTGGGACGGCTGGGTTTGGAAACACCATATATTTT. Translation: CASSFRFGTAGFGNTIYF. The complete variable domain, with remaining parts taken from reference TRBV7-9 and TRBJ1-3, reads DTGVSQNPRHKITKRGQNVTFRCDPISEHNRLYWYRQTLGQGPEFLTYFQNEAQLEKSRLLSDRFSAERPKGSFSTLEIQRTEQGDSAMYLCASSFRFGTAGFGNTIYFGEGSWLTVV.

V is TRBV18 and J is TRBJ2-7; D gene ambiguous. V shed 2 bases and J shed 6 bases, with 23 bases lying between them. The V gene's germline CDR1 is KGHSH and CDR2 LQKENI. This CDR3 is 17 amino acids long. The CDR3 DNA reads TGTGCCAGCTCACCAGGATTCGGTCGCATAAGTCCCTCCGAGCAGTACTTC. It specifies CASSPGFGRISPSEQYF.

The chain is built from TRBV7-6 and TRBJ1-1; perhaps TRBD1 as D (5 bases). The CDR3 contains 16 residues. From germline, CDR1 is SGHVS and CDR2 FNYEAQ. Trimming cost V 3 bases and J 5 bases, with 19 bases left between them. Here the CDR3 reads CASSLGPSRGTTEAFF. The CDR3 DNA reads as TGTGCCAGCAGCTTGGGGCCCTCGAGAGGGACGACTGAAGCTTTCTTT. Using reference TRBV7-6 and TRBJ1-1 for the parts outside the CDR3, the full variable domain is GAGVSQSPRYKVTKRGQDVALRCDPISGHVSLYWYRQALGQGPEFLTYFNYEAQQDKSGLPNDRFSAERPEGSISTLTIQRTEQRDSAMYRCASSLGPSRGTTEAFFGQGTRLTVV.

This clone was counted between two and nine times. Compared with germline, one end of the junction differs, possibly owing to a read error. The chain has TRBV30 and TRBJ1-2; no reliable D call. The CDR3 sequence is 11 residues long. Germline V gene sequence: CDR1 GTSNPN, CDR2 SVGIG (reference sequence). CDR3 in amino acids: CAWSPPGTLSF. Written as DNA, the CDR3 is TGTGCCTGGAGTCCACCGGGAACCCTCTCCTTC.

The chain uses TRBV7-3 and TRBJ1-3, with D unresolved. V lost 5 bases and J lost 0, with 5 bases in between. This CDR3 comprises 13 residues. Germline-derived CDR1 and CDR2 are SGHTA and FQGTGA. This chain's CDR3 is CASSADSGNTIYF. The CDR3 nucleotides read TGTGCCAGCAGCGCCGACTCTGGAAACACCATATATTTT.

The chain couples TRBV5-5 to TRBJ1-5, with D maybe TRBD1 (5 bases). CDR3 size: 13 residues. Germline V lookup: CDR1 SGHKS, CDR2 YYEKEE (reference sequence). Trimming cost V 0 bases and J 6 bases, with 7 bases left between them. In nucleotides, the CDR3 is TGTGCCAGCAGCTTGGATCAGGGTCAGCCCCAGCATTTT. Translated, it gives CASSLDQGQPQHF.

The gene calls are TRBV5-1 and TRBJ2-5; 7 nucleotides line up with TRBD1. The junction had 4 bases not matched to a gene; V was cut back by 4 bases and J by 1 base. CDR3 length: 14 residues. Germline V CDR1 and CDR2: SGHRS, YFSETQ. CDR3 residues: CASSTAGGQETQYF. Here the CDR3 DNA reads TGCGCCAGCAGCACTGCAGGGGGCCAAGAGACCCAGTACTTC.

Relative to its sample, this clone is medium-sized (0.01 to 0.1%). The chain is built from TRBV11-2 and TRBJ2-7, with D perhaps matching TRBD1 (6 bases). Germline loops: CDR1 SGHAT, CDR2 FQNNGV. CDR3 length equals 16 residues. Trimming shortened V by 0 bases and J by 3 bases, and 15 bases separated the two germline ends. This CDR3 reads CASSLDRWTAVYEQYF. Written as DNA, the CDR3 is TGTGCCAGCAGCTTAGATCGGTGGACAGCCGTCTACGAGCAGTACTTC.

This chain uses TRBV15 with TRBJ2-1, with 7 bases identical to TRBD1. CDR1 is LNHNV and CDR2 is YYDKDF in the germline V gene (reference sequence). J gave up 5 bases and V 3 bases, and 7 bases lay outside the gene matches. The CDR3 loop spans 15 amino acids. DNA of the CDR3: TGTGCCACCAGCAGGTACTCCGGGACAGACAATGAGCAGTTCTTC. It codes for CATSRYSGTDNEQFF.

The chain uses TRBV10-3 and TRBJ2-3, with a tentative D call TRBD2 (6 bases). Germline loops: CDR1 ENHRY, CDR2 SYGVKD. V lost 11 bases and J 0 bases, leaving 21 bases between the germline ends. CDR3 length: 16 amino acids. The CDR3 bases are TGTGCCGTAGTAAAAGGACGGGAGACTAGCACAGATACGCAGTATTTT. Its protein product is CAVVKGRETSTDTQYF.

The chain employs TRBV6-5 and TRBJ1-1, with a possible D match to TRBD1 (6 bases). V lost 4 bases, J lost 0 bases, and 12 bases lay in between. Looked up from germline, CDR1 is MNHEY and CDR2 is SVGAGI. This CDR3 contains 15 residues. CDR3 loop: CASSLDRFVNTEAFF. The CDR3, as DNA: TGTGCCAGCAGTTTAGACAGGTTTGTGAACACTGAAGCTTTCTTT.

The chain employs TRBV5-1 and TRBJ1-3; D gene unclear. From germline, CDR1 is SGHRS and CDR2 YFSETQ. The CDR3 spans 13 residues. V lost 0 bases and J lost 4, with 5 bases in between. CDR3 loop: CASSLEGGNTIYF. The CDR3 DNA is TGCGCCAGCAGCTTGGAGGGAGGAAACACCATATATTTT.

The chain has TRBV7-9 and TRBJ2-5; 9 nucleotides agree with TRBD2. The CDR3 consists of 14 residues. With 1 base clipped from V and 9 bases from J, the junction kept 6 bases outside the gene matches. Per germline, CDR1 SEHNR and CDR2 FQNEAQ (reference sequence). CDR3 residues: CASSLEAGGLSQYF. CDR3 DNA sequence: TGTGCCAGCAGCTTAGAAGCGGGAGGTCTGTCCCAGTACTTC.

The rearrangement uses TRBV30 and TRBJ1-2; the D is unclear. V was pared by 6 bases and J by 4 bases, with 12 bases between. Per germline, CDR1 GTSNPN and CDR2 SVGIG (reference sequence). This CDR3 is built from 12 residues. The CDR3 region is CACRLQIYGYTF. CDR3 DNA: TGTGCCTGCAGGTTACAGATCTATGGCTACACCTTC. Filled out from reference TRBV30 and TRBJ1-2, the complete variable domain reads SQTIHQWPATLVQPVGSPLSLECTVEGTSNPNLYWYRQAAGRGLQLLFYSVGIGQISSEVPQNLSASRPQDRQFILSSKKLLLSDSGFYLCACRLQIYGYTFGSGTRLTVV.

The V and J genes are TRBV5-6 and TRBJ2-1; D is perhaps TRBD1 (6 bases). The CDR3 runs 16 residues. Deletions cut 2 bases from V and 8 bases from J, with 20 bases between. Germline values: CDR1 SGHDT, CDR2 YYEEEE. The CDR3 reads CASSFYATGDADEQFF. CDR3 DNA: TGTGCCAGCAGCTTTTACGCGACAGGAGATGCGGATGAGCAGTTCTTC. The full variable domain, its missing parts supplied by reference TRBV5-6 and TRBJ2-1, is DAGVTQSPTHLIKTRGQQVTLRCSPKSGHDTVSWYQQALGQGPQFIFQYYEEEERQRGNFPDRFSGHQFPNYSSELNVNALLLGDSALYLCASSFYATGDADEQFFGPGTRLTVL.

The V and J genes are TRBV5-1 and TRBJ2-3; D gene uncertain. Per the germline V gene, CDR1 is SGHRS and CDR2 is YFSETQ. CDR3 length: 14 residues. The V gene lost 4 bases and the J gene lost 2 bases, with 11 bases spanning the gap. This CDR3 reads CASSQGPDTDTQYF. Written as DNA, the CDR3 is TGCGCCAGCAGCCAAGGACCCGACACAGATACGCAGTATTTT.

The chain joins TRBV7-3 to TRBJ2-3; 12 nucleotides match TRBD2. This CDR3 has 16 residues. In germline, CDR1 is SGHTA, CDR2 FQGTGA. V shed 5 bases, J shed 3 bases, and the junction held 6 bases outside the gene matches. CDR3 protein: CASSIGLAGHTDTQYF. In DNA form, the CDR3 reads TGTGCCAGCAGCATCGGACTAGCGGGGCATACAGATACGCAGTATTTT.

The rearrangement links TRBV18 to TRBJ2-1; D is ambiguous. V lost 2 bases, J lost 5 bases, and 13 bases lay in between. The CDR3 is 15 residues long. From germline, CDR1 is KGHSH and CDR2 LQKENI. CDR3 nucleotide sequence: TGTGCCAGCTCACCAATTTCTACGAGTGACAATGAGCAGTTCTTC. This codes for CASSPISTSDNEQFF.

J is TRBJ1-2 and V is TRBV2; the D gene is possibly TRBD1 (6 bases). CDR3 size: 13 residues. Germline CDR1 SNHLY, CDR2 FYNNEI. The V and J ends lost 1 base and 4 bases respectively, with 7 bases between them. The CDR3 nucleotides are TGTGCCAGCAGTGAAGGCAGGGGCTATGGCTACACCTTC. Translation gives CASSEGRGYGYTF. Full variable domain (rest looked up from reference TRBV2 and TRBJ1-2): EPEVTQTPSHQVTQMGQEVILRCVPISNHLYFYWYRQILGQKVEFLVSFYNNEISEKSEIFDDQFSVERPDGSNFTLKIRSTKLEDSAMYFCASSEGRGYGYTFGSGTRLTVV.

This chain uses TRBV4-1 with TRBJ2-5, with D perhaps TRBD1 (8 bases). V shed 2 bases and J shed 5 bases, with 15 bases lying between them. Germline assignment: CDR1 MGHRA and CDR2 YSYEKL. The CDR3 runs 15 residues. As DNA, the CDR3 is TGCGCCAGCAGCCAACGGACAGGGCGGGGGGAGACCCAGTACTTC. This sequence encodes CASSQRTGRGETQYF.